The 13 T cell receptor beta chains reported below all come from one sample, sequenced in a study of T cells expressing NK-cell markers. Reprocessing the 5' RACE reads, TCRdb reports a single entry for every CDR3 protein and omits DNA. This sample's table reports about 140,000 distinct CDR3 sequences. Sequencing was performed on blood T cells: a sorted CD56 or NKG2C T cell subset, CD4+ or CD8+ T cells, or bulk PBMC T cells (not recorded which). These receptors were taken from a man younger than 30 in good health.

The chain carries TRBV3-1 and TRBJ2-1; the TCRdb call, TRBD2, lacks DNA for checking. Germline V gene data show CDR1 as LGHDT and CDR2 as YNNKEL (reference sequence). There are 17 residues in the CDR3. This CDR3 reads CASSQVGPGGAYNEQFF.

The rearrangement links TRBV7-7 to TRBJ2-1; TCRdb designates TRBD2, a call that cannot be tested without DNA. Germline V gives CDR1 SSHAT, CDR2 FNYEAQ (reference sequence). This CDR3 has 15 residues. The CDR3: CASSFRDWRCNEQFF.

V and J are TRBV28 and TRBJ2-3. The germline V gene encodes CDR1 MDHEN and CDR2 SYDVKM. The CDR3 consists of 14 residues. The CDR3 loop is CASSLRLATDTQYF.

V gene TRBV3-1 combines with J gene TRBJ2-1; the D call of TRBD1 rests on TCRdb alone, since no DNA is present to check it. The CDR3 is 14 amino acids. The germline V gene encodes CDR1 LGHDT and CDR2 YNNKEL (reference sequence). The CDR3 reads CASSQERGWNEQFF.

The CDR3 is CASSSESGELFF. This chain uses TRBV19 with TRBJ2-2. Germline V gene data show CDR1 as LNHDA and CDR2 as SQIVND (reference sequence). The CDR3 contains 12 residues.

The CDR3 is CASSHPEGDYGSDTQYF. V is TRBV4-2 and J is TRBJ2-3; the D call of TRBD2 rests on TCRdb alone, since no DNA is present to check it. Germline V gene lookup returns CDR1 LGHNA and CDR2 YNFKEQ. The CDR3 totals 17 residues.

This chain connects TRBV12-3 or TRBV12-4 to TRBJ1-1; absent DNA, TCRdb's TRBD1 call cannot be checked. The CDR3 is made up of 12 amino acids. The CDR3 protein is CASSPGGNRAFF.

The chain is built from TRBV25-1 and TRBJ2-3; there is no DNA to check the TCRdb D call of TRBD2. Germline V gene lookup returns CDR1 MGHDK and CDR2 SYGVNS. The CDR3 consists of 13 residues. The CDR3 spells CASSGGSSDTQYF.

The genes are TRBV30 and TRBJ2-1; TCRdb proposes TRBD2, but this gene call is untestable without DNA. This CDR3 has 16 amino acids. Germline loops: CDR1 GTSNPN, CDR2 SVGIG (reference sequence). CDR3 in amino acids: CAWSDLTGPPNNEQFF. Using reference TRBV30 and TRBJ2-1 for the parts outside the CDR3, the full variable domain is SQTIHQWPATLVQPVGSPLSLECTVEGTSNPNLYWYRQAAGRGLQLLFYSVGIGQISSEVPQNLSASRPQDRQFILSSKKLLLSDSGFYLCAWSDLTGPPNNEQFFGPGTRLTVL.

The chain joins TRBV7-2 to TRBJ2-3; TCRdb returns TRBD2, unconfirmable since there is no DNA. CDR3 size: 17 residues. Germline V gene data show CDR1 as SGHTA and CDR2 as FQGNSA. The CDR3 reads CASSSSPAGSYTDTQYF.

The chain is built from TRBV4-3 and TRBJ1-4; TCRdb lists TRBD1, though no DNA is available to test this call. There are 17 residues in the CDR3. Germline values: CDR1 LGHNA, CDR2 YSLEER. CDR3 loop: CASSQDSRATTNEKLFF.

The V gene is TRBV15, the J gene TRBJ2-7; TCRdb's D gene call, TRBD2, goes unchecked for lack of DNA. CDR1 and CDR2 from the germline V gene are LNHNV and YYDKDF (reference sequence). CDR3 length equals 12 residues. The CDR3 sequence is CATRGGDNEQYF.

V is TRBV24-1 and J is TRBJ1-1; TCRdb's D call of TRBD1 is untestable without DNA. The germline CDR1 and CDR2 sequences are KGHDR and SFDVKD. This CDR3 is built from 16 residues. This CDR3 reads CATSDSQGVSDTEAFF.